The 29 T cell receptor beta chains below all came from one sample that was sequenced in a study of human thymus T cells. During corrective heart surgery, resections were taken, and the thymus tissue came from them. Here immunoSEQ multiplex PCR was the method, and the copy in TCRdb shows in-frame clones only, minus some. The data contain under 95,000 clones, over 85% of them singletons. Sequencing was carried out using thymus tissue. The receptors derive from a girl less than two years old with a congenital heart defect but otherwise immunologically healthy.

CDR3 in DNA: TGTGCCAGCAGCCGGAGGTCCGCAGATCATCAGCCCCAGCATTTT. It codes for CASSRRSADHQPQHF. This sequence joins TRBV28 and TRBJ1-5; D is uncertain. The CDR3 runs to 15 residues. V gave up 6 bases and J gave up 5 bases, with 17 bases separating them. Germline V gives CDR1 MDHEN, CDR2 SYDVKM. The entire variable domain, with the rest obtained from reference TRBV28 and TRBJ1-5, is as follows: DVKVTQSSRYLVKRTGEKVFLECVQDMDHENMFWYRQDPGLGLRLIYFSYDVKMKEKGDIPEGYSVSREKKERFSLILESASTNQTSMYLCASSRRSADHQPQHFGDGTRLSIL.

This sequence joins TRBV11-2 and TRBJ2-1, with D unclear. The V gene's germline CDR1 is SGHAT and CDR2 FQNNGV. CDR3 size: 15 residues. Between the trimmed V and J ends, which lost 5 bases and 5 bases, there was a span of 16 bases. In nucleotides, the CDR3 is TGTGCCAGCAGCCCGTATTGGGGTCCGGACAATGAGCAGTTCTTC. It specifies CASSPYWGPDNEQFF.

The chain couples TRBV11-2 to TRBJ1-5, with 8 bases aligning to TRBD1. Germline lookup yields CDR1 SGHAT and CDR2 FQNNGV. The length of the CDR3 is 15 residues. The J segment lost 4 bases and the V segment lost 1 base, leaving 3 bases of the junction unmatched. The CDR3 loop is CASSLGTGKNQPQHF. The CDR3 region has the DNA TGTGCCAGCAGCTTAGGGACAGGGAAAAATCAGCCCCAGCATTTT.

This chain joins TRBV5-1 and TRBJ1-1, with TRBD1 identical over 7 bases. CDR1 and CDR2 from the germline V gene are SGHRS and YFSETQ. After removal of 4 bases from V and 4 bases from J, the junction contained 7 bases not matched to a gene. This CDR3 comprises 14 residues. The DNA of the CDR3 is TGCGCCAGCAGCCCTACAGGGGTCAGCACTGAAGCTTTCTTT. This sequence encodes CASSPTGVSTEAFF.

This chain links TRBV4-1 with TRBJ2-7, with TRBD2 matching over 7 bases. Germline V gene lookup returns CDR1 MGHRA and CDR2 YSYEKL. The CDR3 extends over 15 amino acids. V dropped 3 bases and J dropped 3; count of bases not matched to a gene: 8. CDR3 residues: CASSQGGGAFYEQYF. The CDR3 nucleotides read TGCGCCAGCAGCCAGGGGGGGGGAGCCTTCTACGAGCAGTACTTC.

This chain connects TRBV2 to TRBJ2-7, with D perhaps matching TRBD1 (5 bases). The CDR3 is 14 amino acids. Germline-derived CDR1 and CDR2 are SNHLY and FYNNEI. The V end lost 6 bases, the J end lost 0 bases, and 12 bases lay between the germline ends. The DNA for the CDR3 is TGTGCCAGCAGGTCCCTACAGGCCTCCTACGAGCAGTACTTC. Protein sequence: CASRSLQASYEQYF. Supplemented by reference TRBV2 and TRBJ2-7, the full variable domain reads EPEVTQTPSHQVTQMGQEVILRCVPISNHLYFYWYRQILGQKVEFLVSFYNNEISEKSEIFDDQFSVERPDGSNFTLKIRSTKLEDSAMYFCASRSLQASYEQYFGPGTRLTVT.

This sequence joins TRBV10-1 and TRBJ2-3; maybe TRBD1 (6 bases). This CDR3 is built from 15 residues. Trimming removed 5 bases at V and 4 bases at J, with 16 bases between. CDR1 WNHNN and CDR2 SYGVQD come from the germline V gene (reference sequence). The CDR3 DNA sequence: TGCGCCAGCAGTCCGACAGGATTTGGGGCAGATACGCAGTATTTT. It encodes CASSPTGFGADTQYF.

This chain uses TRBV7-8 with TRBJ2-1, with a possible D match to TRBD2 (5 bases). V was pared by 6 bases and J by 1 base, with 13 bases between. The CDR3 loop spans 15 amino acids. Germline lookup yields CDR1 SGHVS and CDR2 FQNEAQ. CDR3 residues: CASRVGSGSYNEQFF. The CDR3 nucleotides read TGTGCCAGCAGGGTGGGTTCGGGGTCCTACAATGAGCAGTTCTTC.

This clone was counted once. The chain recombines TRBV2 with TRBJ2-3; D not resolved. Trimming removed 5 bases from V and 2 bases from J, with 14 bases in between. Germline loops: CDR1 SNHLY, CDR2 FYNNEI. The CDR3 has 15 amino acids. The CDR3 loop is CASSRDLGNTDTQYF. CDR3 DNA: TGTGCCAGCAGTCGAGATTTAGGGAACACAGATACGCAGTATTTT.

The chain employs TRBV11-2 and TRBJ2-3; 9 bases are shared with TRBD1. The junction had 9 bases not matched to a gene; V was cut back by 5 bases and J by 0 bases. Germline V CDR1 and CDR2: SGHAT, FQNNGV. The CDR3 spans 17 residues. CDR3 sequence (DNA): TGTGCCAGCAGCCCAGGGGACAGGGAGGGGAGCACAGATACGCAGTATTTT. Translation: CASSPGDREGSTDTQYF.

CDR3 residues: CASSVATGLATSYEQYF. DNA of the CDR3: TGTGCCAGCAGCGTAGCTACGGGACTAGCTACTTCCTACGAGCAGTACTTC. This chain uses TRBV9 with TRBJ2-7; 9 positions match TRBD2. CDR1 and CDR2 (germline): SGDLS, YYNGEE. V trimming: 0 bases; J trimming: 1 base; junction bases outside the gene matches: 8. This CDR3 spans 17 amino acids.

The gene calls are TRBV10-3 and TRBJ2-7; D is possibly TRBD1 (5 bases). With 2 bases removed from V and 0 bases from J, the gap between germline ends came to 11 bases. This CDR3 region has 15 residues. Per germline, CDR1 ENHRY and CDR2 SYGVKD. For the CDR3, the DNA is TGTGCCATCAGTGAGCCCCGACAGAGCTCCTACGAGCAGTACTTC. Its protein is CAISEPRQSSYEQYF.

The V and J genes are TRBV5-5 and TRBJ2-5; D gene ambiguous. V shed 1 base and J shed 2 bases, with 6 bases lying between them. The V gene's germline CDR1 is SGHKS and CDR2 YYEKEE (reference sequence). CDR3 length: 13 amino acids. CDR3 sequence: CASSLLGQETQYF. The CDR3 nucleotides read TGTGCCAGCAGCTTGTTGGGTCAAGAGACCCAGTACTTC.

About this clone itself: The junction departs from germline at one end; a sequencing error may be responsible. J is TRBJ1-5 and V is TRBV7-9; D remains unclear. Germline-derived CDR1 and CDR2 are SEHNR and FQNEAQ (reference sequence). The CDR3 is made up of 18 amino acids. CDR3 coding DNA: TGTGCCAGCAGGTTAGCCCGCCGGTCGGAAGATAGCAATCAGCCCCAGCATTTT. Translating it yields CASRLARRSEDSNQPQHF.

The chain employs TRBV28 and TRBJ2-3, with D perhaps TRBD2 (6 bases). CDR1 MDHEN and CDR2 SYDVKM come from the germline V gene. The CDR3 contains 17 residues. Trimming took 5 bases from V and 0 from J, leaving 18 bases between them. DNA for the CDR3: TGTGCCAGCAGTATCGCCCGTGGGGGGACTAGCACAGATACGCAGTATTTT. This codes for CASSIARGGTSTDTQYF.

CDR3 nucleotide sequence: TGCGCCAGCAGCTTGACAGGGACGGCGGATACGCAGTATTTT. Translating it yields CASSLTGTADTQYF. This chain joins TRBV5-1 and TRBJ2-3, with D perhaps TRBD1 (6 bases). The germline V gene has CDR1 SGHRS and CDR2 YFSETQ. V lost 1 base and J 6 bases, leaving 12 bases between the germline ends. This CDR3 is built from 14 residues. The full variable domain, completed using reference TRBV5-1 and TRBJ2-3, is KAGVTQTPRYLIKTRGQQVTLSCSPISGHRSVSWYQQTPGQGLQFLFEYFSETQRNKGNFPGRFSGRQFSNSRSEMNVSTLELGDSALYLCASSLTGTADTQYFGPGTRLTVL.

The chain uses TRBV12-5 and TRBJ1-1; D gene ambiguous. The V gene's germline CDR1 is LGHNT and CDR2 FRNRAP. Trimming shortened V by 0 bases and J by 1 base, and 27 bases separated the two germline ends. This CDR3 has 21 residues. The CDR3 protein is CASGLVPHLEAKPIPNTEAFF. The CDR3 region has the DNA TGTGCTAGTGGTTTGGTACCTCACCTAGAAGCCAAACCCATCCCGAACACTGAAGCTTTCTTT.

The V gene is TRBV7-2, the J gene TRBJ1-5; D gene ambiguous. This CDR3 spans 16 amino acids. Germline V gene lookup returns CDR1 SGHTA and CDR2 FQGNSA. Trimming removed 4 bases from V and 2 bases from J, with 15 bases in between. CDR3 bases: TGTGCCAGCAGCTCCGGGCCAATCCAGGGCAATCAGCCCCAGCATTTT. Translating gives CASSSGPIQGNQPQHF.

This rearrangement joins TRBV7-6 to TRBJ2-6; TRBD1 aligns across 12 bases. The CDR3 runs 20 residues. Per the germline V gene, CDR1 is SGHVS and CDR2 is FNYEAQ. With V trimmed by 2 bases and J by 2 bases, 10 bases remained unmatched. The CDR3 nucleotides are TGTGCCAGCAGCTTATTTGGAGGGGGGACAGGGGGCCCTGGGGCCAACGTCCTGACTTTC. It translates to CASSLFGGGTGGPGANVLTF.

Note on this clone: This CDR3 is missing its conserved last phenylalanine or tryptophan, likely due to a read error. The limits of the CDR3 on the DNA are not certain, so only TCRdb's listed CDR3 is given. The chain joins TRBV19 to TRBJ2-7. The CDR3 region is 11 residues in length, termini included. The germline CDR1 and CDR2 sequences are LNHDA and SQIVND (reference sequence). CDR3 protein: CASSIGAGLGI.

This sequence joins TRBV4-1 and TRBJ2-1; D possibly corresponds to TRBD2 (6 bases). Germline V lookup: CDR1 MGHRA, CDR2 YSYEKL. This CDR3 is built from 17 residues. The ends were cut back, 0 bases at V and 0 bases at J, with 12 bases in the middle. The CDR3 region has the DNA TGCGCCAGCAGCCAAGATCCTGGAGGGGACTCCTACAATGAGCAGTTCTTC. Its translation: CASSQDPGGDSYNEQFF.

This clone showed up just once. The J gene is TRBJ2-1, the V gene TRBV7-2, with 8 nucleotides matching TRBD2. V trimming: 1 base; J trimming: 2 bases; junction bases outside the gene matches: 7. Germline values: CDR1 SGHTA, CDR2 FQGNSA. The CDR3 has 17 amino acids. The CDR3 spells CASSLDVLAGPYNEQFF. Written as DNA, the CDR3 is TGTGCCAGCAGCTTAGACGTCCTAGCGGGCCCCTACAATGAGCAGTTCTTC.

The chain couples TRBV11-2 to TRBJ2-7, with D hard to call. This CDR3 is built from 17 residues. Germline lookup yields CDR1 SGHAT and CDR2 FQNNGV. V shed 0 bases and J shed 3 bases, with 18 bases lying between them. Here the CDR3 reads CASSLDLVAASDYEQYF. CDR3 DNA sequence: TGTGCCAGCAGCTTAGATTTGGTGGCCGCCTCGGACTACGAGCAGTACTTC.

CDR3 sequence reads: CASSYEGTGNTIYF. As DNA, the CDR3 is TGTGCCAGCAGTTACGAGGGGACTGGAAACACCATATATTTT. The chain couples TRBV6-6 to TRBJ1-3; tentatively, D is TRBD1 (5 bases). The CDR3 covers 14 residues. Germline loops: CDR1 MNHNY, CDR2 SVGAGI (reference sequence). V lost 2 bases, J lost 2 bases, and 7 bases lay in between.

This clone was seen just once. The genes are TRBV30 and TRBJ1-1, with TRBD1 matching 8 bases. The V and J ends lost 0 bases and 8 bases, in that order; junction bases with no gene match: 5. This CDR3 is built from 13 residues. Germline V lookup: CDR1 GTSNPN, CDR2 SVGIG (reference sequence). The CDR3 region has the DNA TGTGCCTGGAGTGTAAAAACAGGGGGAGAAGCTTTCTTT. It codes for CAWSVKTGGEAFF.

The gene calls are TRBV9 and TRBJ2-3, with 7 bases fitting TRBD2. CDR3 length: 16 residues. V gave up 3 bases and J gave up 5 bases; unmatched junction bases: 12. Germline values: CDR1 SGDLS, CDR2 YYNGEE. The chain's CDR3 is CASSELAAGALDTQYF. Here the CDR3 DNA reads TGTGCCAGCAGCGAGCTGGCCGCGGGAGCACTAGATACGCAGTATTTT. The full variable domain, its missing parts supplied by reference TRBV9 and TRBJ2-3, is DSGVTQTPKHLITATGQRVTLRCSPRSGDLSVYWYQQSLDQGLQFLIQYYNGEERAKGNILERFSAQQFPDLHSELNLSSLELGDSALYFCASSELAAGALDTQYFGPGTRLTVL.

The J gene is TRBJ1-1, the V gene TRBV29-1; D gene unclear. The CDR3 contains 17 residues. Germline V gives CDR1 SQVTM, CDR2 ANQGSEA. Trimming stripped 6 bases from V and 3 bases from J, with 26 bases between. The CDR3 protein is CSVPVPGNPGSDTEAFF. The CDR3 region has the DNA TGCAGCGTCCCTGTCCCTGGGAACCCCGGGTCGGACACTGAAGCTTTCTTT.

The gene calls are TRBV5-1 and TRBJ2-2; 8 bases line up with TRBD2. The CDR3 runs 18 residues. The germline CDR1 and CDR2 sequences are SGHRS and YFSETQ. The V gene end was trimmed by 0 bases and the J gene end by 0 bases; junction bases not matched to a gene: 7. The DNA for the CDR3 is TGCGCCAGCAGCTTGGTATCGCGGGAGGAGCCGAACACCGGGGAGCTGTTTTTT. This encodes CASSLVSREEPNTGELFF.

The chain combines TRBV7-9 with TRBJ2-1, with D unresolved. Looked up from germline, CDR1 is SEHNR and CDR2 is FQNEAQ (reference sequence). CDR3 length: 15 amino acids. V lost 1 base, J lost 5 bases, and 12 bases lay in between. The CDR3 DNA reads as TGTGCCAGCAGCTTAGAAGTTGGAATACACAATGAGCAGTTCTTC. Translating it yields CASSLEVGIHNEQFF.